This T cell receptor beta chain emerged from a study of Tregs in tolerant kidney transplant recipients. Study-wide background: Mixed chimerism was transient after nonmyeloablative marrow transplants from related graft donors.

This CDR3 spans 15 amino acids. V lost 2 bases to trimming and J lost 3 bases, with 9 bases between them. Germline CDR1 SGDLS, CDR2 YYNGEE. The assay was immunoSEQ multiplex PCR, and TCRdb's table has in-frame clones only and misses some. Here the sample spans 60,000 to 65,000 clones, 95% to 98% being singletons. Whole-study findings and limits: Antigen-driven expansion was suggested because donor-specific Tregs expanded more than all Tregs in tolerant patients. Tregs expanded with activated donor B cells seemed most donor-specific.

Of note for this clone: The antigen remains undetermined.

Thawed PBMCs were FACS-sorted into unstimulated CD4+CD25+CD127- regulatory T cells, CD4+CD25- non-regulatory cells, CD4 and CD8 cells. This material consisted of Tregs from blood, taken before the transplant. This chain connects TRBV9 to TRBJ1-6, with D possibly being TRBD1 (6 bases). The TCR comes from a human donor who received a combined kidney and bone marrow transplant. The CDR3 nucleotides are TGTGCCAGCAGCGTGGGACAATACTATAATTCACCCCTCCACTTT. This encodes CASSVGQYYNSPLHF.